What follows are 10 T cell receptor beta chains derived from one specimen sequenced in a study of T cells in Graves' hyperthyroidism and ophthalmopathy (dated by TCRdb to between 2018 and 2021). The library was generated by multiplex PCR. The sequencing machine was an Illumina HiSeq 2000. The TCR beta CDR3 regions were amplified from RNA transcripts. The TCR CDR3 was subjected to a first round of RT-PCR using the HTBI primer set and the Qiagen OneStep RT-PCR kit. TCRdb reprocessed the public reads (quality trimming at Q25 with fastp, clone calling with MiXCR) and kept in-frame beta chains. Here each entry gathers all rows of one CDR3 protein and keeps the most common genes and DNA. This sample comprises hundreds of thousands of distinct CDR3 sequences, over 10% of them detected only once. The ten largest clones represent 9.2% of the sample. Sample: blood. The source of these receptors is a woman aged 18-35 years with Graves' hyperthyroidism.

The sample holds many counts of this clonotype. The V call is TRBV30, the J call TRBJ2-2, with D hard to call. V lost 1 base and J lost 7, with 7 bases in between. CDR1 GTSNPN and CDR2 SVGIG come from the germline V gene (reference sequence). This CDR3 contains 12 residues. This CDR3 is CAWSEVFGELFF. DNA of the CDR3: TGTGCCTGGAGTGAAGTTTTCGGGGAGCTGTTTTTT.

This clonotype was observed many times. This chain links TRBV6-2 or TRBV6-3 with TRBJ1-5; D remains unclear. V lost 0 bases and J lost 5, with 11 bases in between. Per germline, CDR1 MNHEY and CDR2 SVGEGT. The CDR3 has 15 residues. CDR3 coding DNA: TGTGCCAGCAGTTACTCGAGACAATTAGATCAGCCCCAGCATTTT. Protein sequence: CASSYSRQLDQPQHF.

This clonotype was seen at least ten times. This chain links TRBV5-6 with TRBJ1-1; D ambiguous. With 2 bases removed from V and 3 bases from J, the gap between germline ends came to 5 bases. The V gene's germline CDR1 is SGHDT and CDR2 YYEEEE. This CDR3 has 12 residues. The CDR3 bases are TGTGCCAGCAGCTTCACACACACTGAAGCTTTCTTT. Amino acids: CASSFTHTEAFF.

Many counts were recorded for this clonotype. The chain uses TRBV30 and TRBJ1-3; D is unresolved. The germline V and J ends were trimmed by 3 bases and 0 bases, with 6 bases remaining between them. This CDR3 spans 13 amino acids. The germline CDR1 and CDR2 sequences are GTSNPN and SVGIG (reference sequence). CDR3 loop: CAWSDNSGNTIYF. In DNA form, the CDR3 reads TGTGCCTGGAGCGACAACTCTGGAAACACCATATATTTT.

J is TRBJ2-5 and V is TRBV28; D gene ambiguous. V gave up 2 bases and J gave up 4 bases, with 11 bases separating them. The germline CDR1 and CDR2 sequences are MDHEN and SYDVKM. The CDR3 is made up of 14 amino acids. CDR3 loop: CASSLPTELETQYF. Written as DNA, the CDR3 is TGTGCCAGCAGTTTACCGACTGAGTTAGAGACCCAGTACTTC. Drawing the rest from reference TRBV28 and TRBJ2-5, the complete variable domain is DVKVTQSSRYLVKRTGEKVFLECVQDMDHENMFWYRQDPGLGLRLIYFSYDVKMKEKGDIPEGYSVSREKKERFSLILESASTNQTSMYLCASSLPTELETQYFGPGTRLLVL.

This clonotype was recorded a few times. The gene calls are TRBV20-1 and TRBJ2-7; the D gene is possibly TRBD1 (5 bases). Germline V lookup: CDR1 DFQATT, CDR2 SNEGSKA (reference sequence). There are 11 residues in the CDR3. With 7 bases removed from V and 6 bases from J, the gap between germline ends came to 13 bases. CDR3 protein: CSVAGKTEQYF. CDR3 in DNA: TGCAGTGTGGCAGGGAAGACCGAGCAGTACTTC.

This clonotype was observed a few times. This chain connects TRBV14 to TRBJ1-2; D is undetermined. Trimming removed 0 bases at V and 6 bases at J, with 14 bases between. CDR1 and CDR2 (germline): SGHDN, FVKESK. This CDR3 contains 15 residues. The CDR3 spells CASSQDWMSVHGYTF. CDR3 bases: TGTGCCAGCAGCCAAGACTGGATGTCCGTCCATGGCTACACCTTC.

The table lists this clonotype with many counts. The gene calls are TRBV12-3 or TRBV12-4 and TRBJ2-3; D may match TRBD1 or TRBD2 (6 bases each). The CDR3 is made up of 13 amino acids. Trimming left V 6 bases short and J 5 bases short, with 12 bases between. CDR3 nucleotides: TGTGCCAGCAGCAGAGGGGGGATAGATACGCAGTATTTT. Its protein is CASSRGGIDTQYF.

The table lists this clonotype with many counts. The gene calls are TRBV12-3 or TRBV12-4 and TRBJ1-2; tentative D call: TRBD1 (6 bases). The CDR3 covers 14 residues. V was pared by 5 bases and J by 4 bases, with 14 bases between. The CDR3 coding sequence is TGTGCCAGCAGTCTCGGACAGCTCTCCTATGGCTACACCTTC. Translating it yields CASSLGQLSYGYTF.

This clonotype was recorded at least ten times. The J gene is TRBJ1-1, the V gene TRBV6-2 or TRBV6-3; maybe TRBD1 (5 bases). The CDR3 spans 13 residues. The V gene lost 7 bases and the J gene lost 0 bases, with 9 bases spanning the gap. In germline, CDR1 is MNHEY, CDR2 SVGEGT. This CDR3 is CASIDRMNTEAFF. The CDR3, as DNA: TGTGCCAGCATAGACAGAATGAACACTGAAGCTTTCTTT.